The next 26 T cell receptor beta chains were all read from a single sample in a study of blood T cell repertoires in COVID-19 (dated by TCRdb to the early 2020s). The receptor library was made with the immunoSEQ multiplex PCR assay. Not all clones reach the TCRdb copy of this immuneACCESS table, which keeps in-frame sequences only. Checked studies attribute under half of the gap to unresolved V genes and leave the rest unexplained. This sample has about 160,000 clones in its table, and approximately 87% of those were observed once. 4.4% of the sample goes to the ten largest clones. The specimen was PBMCs or T cells enriched from blood (not recorded which). The origin of the receptors is a woman aged 50 to 60 who had recovered from COVID-19.

This clone has just one count. The chain links TRBV19 to TRBJ2-7; 8 nucleotides line up with TRBD1. CDR1 is LNHDA, CDR2 SQIVND, per germline (reference sequence). This CDR3 is 14 amino acids long. V was pared by 3 bases and J by 2 bases, with 3 bases of the junction left unmatched. This CDR3 is CASSIGTGPYEQYV. The CDR3 DNA follows: TGTGCCAGTAGTATCGGGACAGGCCCCTACGAGCAGTACGTC.

The V and J genes are TRBV4-1 and TRBJ1-5; D might be TRBD1 (5 bases). Germline CDR1 reads MGHRA; CDR2 reads YSYEKL. The CDR3 has 14 residues. The V and J ends lost 6 bases and 7 bases respectively, with 16 bases between them. CDR3 sequence reads: CASSLGTEGQPQHF. CDR3 nucleotide sequence: TGCGCCAGCAGTCTGGGGACGGAGGGGCAGCCCCAGCATTTT.

The rearrangement uses TRBV6-6 and TRBJ2-3, with 7 positions matching TRBD2. Trimming cost V 3 bases and J 3 bases; bases outside gene matches: 9. From germline, CDR1 is MNHNY and CDR2 SVGAGI (reference sequence). This CDR3 has 16 amino acids. The CDR3, as DNA: TGTGCCAGCAGTTATGGGGGGAGGGCCGGTACAGATACGCAGTATTTT. Translated: CASSYGGRAGTDTQYF.

This rearrangement joins TRBV3-1 (or the pseudogene TRBV3-2) to TRBJ1-2, with 7 bases that match TRBD1. The CDR3 sequence is 14 residues long. V shed 4 bases and J 8 bases; nucleotides not matched to a gene: 10. Germline V gene lookup returns CDR1 LGHDT and CDR2 YNNKEL (reference sequence). CDR3 protein: CASSPRDSEGGYTF. The CDR3 DNA sequence: TGTGCCAGCAGCCCAAGGGACAGTGAGGGGGGCTACACCTTC.

V gene TRBV6-2 or TRBV6-3 combines with J gene TRBJ1-5; TRBD1 might be the D (6 bases). The germline CDR1 and CDR2 sequences are MNHEY and SVGEGT. V dropped 0 bases and J dropped 2 bases, with 8 bases sitting between them. The CDR3 length is 15 residues. This CDR3 reads CASSYSRTGNQPQHF. Written as DNA, the CDR3 is TGTGCCAGCAGTTACTCGAGGACAGGCAATCAGCCCCAGCATTTT.

The V gene is TRBV2, the J gene TRBJ1-4; D perhaps matches TRBD1 (5 bases). In germline, CDR1 is SNHLY, CDR2 FYNNEI. V shed 7 bases and J shed 8 bases, with 14 bases lying between them. This CDR3 is 13 amino acids long. DNA of the CDR3: TGTGCCAGCATACCAGGGATGAACGAAAAACTGTTTTTT. Its translation is CASIPGMNEKLFF.

The chain is built from TRBV24-1 and TRBJ1-1; D remains unclear. The CDR3 is 13 amino acids. Germline values: CDR1 KGHDR, CDR2 SFDVKD. V shed 4 bases and J shed 4 bases, with 9 bases lying between them. CDR3 protein: CATSDPSRTEAFF. CDR3 sequence (DNA): TGTGCCACCAGTGACCCTTCCCGCACTGAAGCTTTCTTT.

This clone was detected only once. This chain uses TRBV6-2 or TRBV6-3 with TRBJ1-5; D is perhaps TRBD1 (6 bases). CDR3 length: 16 residues. Germline values: CDR1 MNHEY, CDR2 SVGEGT. Trimming cost V 5 bases and J 7 bases, with 21 bases left between them. CDR3 sequence: CASSGGILGADQPQHF. DNA for the CDR3: TGTGCCAGCAGTGGGGGCATTTTGGGGGCTGACCAGCCCCAGCATTTT.

This rearrangement joins TRBV1 to TRBJ2-1; the table's TRBD2 call for D was not verified on the DNA. TRBV1 is marked as a pseudogene. The CDR3 consists of 14 residues. As DNA, the CDR3 is TGCACCAGCAGCCAGACTAGCGGCATTGGTGAGCAGTTCTTC. Protein sequence: CTSSQTSGIGEQFF.

V usage is TRBV4-1 and J usage is TRBJ1-5; 9 nucleotides match TRBD1. Germline values: CDR1 MGHRA, CDR2 YSYEKL. Trimming removed 4 bases from V and 1 base from J; junction bases left unmatched: 14. This CDR3 has 19 residues. The CDR3 reads CASSLRGGTGFESNQPQHF. The CDR3 DNA reads as TGCGCCAGCAGCCTCAGGGGCGGGACAGGGTTCGAGAGCAATCAGCCCCAGCATTTT.

This clone was seen a few times. The CDR3 loop reads CANTGGGETQYF. CDR3 bases: TGTGCCAACACAGGGGGCGGAGAGACCCAGTACTTC. The rearrangement joins TRBV6-5 to TRBJ2-5; TRBD1 matches 9 bases. From germline, CDR1 is MNHEY and CDR2 SVGAGI. The junction had 4 bases not matched to a gene; V was cut back by 10 bases and J by 4 bases. This CDR3 region has 12 residues.

The chain links TRBV5-1 to TRBJ1-4; D is uncertain. The CDR3 covers 15 residues. V dropped 1 base and J dropped 0 bases, with 7 bases sitting between them. The germline V gene encodes CDR1 SGHRS and CDR2 YFSETQ. CDR3 DNA sequence: TGCGCCAGCAGCTTGATCACGGCAACTAATGAAAAACTGTTTTTT. It yields the protein CASSLITATNEKLFF.

The chain has TRBV21-1 and TRBJ2-2; the D call in the table, TRBD2, was not verified against the DNA. TRBV21-1 is a recognized pseudogene. The CDR3 has 19 amino acids. The CDR3 here is CASSSISRTSGGHTGELFF. CDR3 nucleotide sequence: TGTGCCAGCAGCAGCATATCTCGGACTAGCGGGGGCCACACCGGGGAGCTGTTTTTT.

This clone came up once. V usage is TRBV6-6 and J usage is TRBJ1-6; D ambiguous. The CDR3 has 14 amino acids. Germline V gene data show CDR1 as MNHNY and CDR2 as SVGAGI (reference sequence). Trimming pared 6 bases from V and 13 bases from J, leaving 19 bases between. The CDR3 DNA follows: TGTGCCAGCAGACCGGGGTTAGAGGTTCATCCCCTCCACTTT. It specifies CASRPGLEVHPLHF.

This clone was seen just once. This chain connects TRBV7-2 to TRBJ1-5; 7 nucleotides line up with TRBD1. CDR3 length: 17 residues. Losses at the gene ends were 5 bases for V and 0 bases for J; bases not matched to a gene: 10. In germline, CDR1 is SGHTA, CDR2 FQGNSA. The CDR3 region is CASSAKGGPHSNQPQHF. In DNA, the CDR3 is TGTGCCAGCAGCGCGAAAGGGGGCCCTCATAGCAATCAGCCCCAGCATTTT. Full variable domain (rest looked up from reference TRBV7-2 and TRBJ1-5): GAGVSQSPSNKVTEKGKDVELRCDPISGHTALYWYRQSLGQGLEFLIYFQGNSAPDKSGLPSDRFSAERTGGSVSTLTIQRTQQEDSAVYLCASSAKGGPHSNQPQHFGDGTRLSIL.

This chain's CDR3 is CASGGRMNTGELFF. The DNA for the CDR3 is TGTGCCAGCGGAGGACGGATGAACACCGGGGAGCTGTTTTTT. The chain employs TRBV6-5 and TRBJ2-2, with D possibly being TRBD2 (5 bases). CDR1 and CDR2 (germline): MNHEY, SVGAGI. With 8 bases removed from V and 1 base from J, the gap between germline ends came to 11 bases. This CDR3 contains 14 residues.

The J gene is TRBJ1-2, the V gene TRBV28; 9 bases are shared with TRBD1. Germline trimming cut 7 bases from V and 7 bases from J; bases unmatched to any gene: 7. CDR3 size: 13 residues. Germline V gene sequence: CDR1 MDHEN, CDR2 SYDVKM. CDR3: CASISGDRAGYTF. The CDR3 DNA reads as TGTGCCAGCATCTCGGGGGACAGGGCTGGCTACACCTTC.

The rearrangement joins TRBV28 to TRBJ2-1; 7 nucleotides line up with TRBD2. The CDR3 runs to 15 residues. V gave up 2 bases and J gave up 5 bases; unmatched junction bases: 6. In germline, CDR1 is MDHEN, CDR2 SYDVKM. The CDR3 spells CASSLISGADNEQFF. CDR3 DNA sequence: TGTGCCAGCAGTTTAATCAGCGGGGCAGACAATGAGCAGTTCTTC.

The chain has TRBV27 and TRBJ1-1; D not resolved. The CDR3 has 13 amino acids. Germline loops: CDR1 MNHEY, CDR2 SMNVEV (reference sequence). Trimming left V 0 bases short and J 11 bases short, with 13 bases between. The CDR3 protein is CASSLSYGDRAFF. The CDR3 DNA reads TGTGCCAGCAGTTTATCGTACGGGGATAGGGCTTTCTTT.

V is TRBV10-3 and J is TRBJ1-2; D perhaps matches TRBD1 (6 bases). CDR1 is ENHRY and CDR2 is SYGVKD in the germline V gene. V was pared by 7 bases and J by 7 bases, with 10 bases between. This CDR3 comprises 11 residues. The CDR3 reads CAITGGSGYTF. In DNA, the CDR3 is TGTGCCATCACGGGGGGCAGTGGCTACACCTTC.

This chain uses TRBV3-1 (or the pseudogene TRBV3-2) with TRBJ2-5; D is possibly TRBD1 (6 bases). The length of the CDR3 is 13 residues. Per the germline V gene, CDR1 is LGHDT and CDR2 is YNNKEL (reference sequence). V lost 7 bases and J 2 bases, leaving 11 bases between the germline ends. CDR3 sequence reads: CASTGQHQETQYF. CDR3 nucleotide sequence: TGTGCCAGCACTGGACAGCATCAAGAGACCCAGTACTTC.

The chain couples TRBV5-1 to TRBJ2-5; 7 bases map to TRBD2. Trimming at V came to 3 bases and at J to 4 bases, leaving 9 bases not matched to a gene. The CDR3 has 15 amino acids. The germline CDR1 and CDR2 sequences are SGHRS and YFSETQ. CDR3 nucleotides: TGCGCCAGCAGCTGGGCTGGGAGGGCCCTAGAGACCCAGTACTTC. It translates to CASSWAGRALETQYF.

The chain employs TRBV18 and TRBJ2-7, with a weak D call TRBD1 (6 bases). Germline CDR1 is KGHSH and CDR2 is LQKENI. The CDR3 length is 14 residues. V was pared by 6 bases and J by 2 bases, with 14 bases between. The CDR3 sequence is CASSPGTSTYEQYV. The DNA of the CDR3 is TGTGCCAGCTCCCCCGGGACATCTACCTACGAGCAGTACGTC.

The V gene is TRBV7-9, the J gene TRBJ1-4; 8 bases line up with TRBD1. V was clipped by 7 bases and J by 5 bases; unmatched bases: 9. Germline V gene lookup returns CDR1 SEHNR and CDR2 FQNEAQ (reference sequence). The CDR3 length is 15 residues. In DNA, the CDR3 is TGTGCCAGCATCCGCTCCGGGACAGGCAATGAAAAACTGTTTTTT. Translating gives CASIRSGTGNEKLFF.

The chain recombines TRBV5-1 with TRBJ2-5, with 9 bases that match TRBD2. This CDR3 has 15 residues. J gave up 5 bases and V 7 bases, and 12 bases lay outside the gene matches. CDR1 is SGHRS, CDR2 YFSETQ, per germline. The CDR3 nucleotides read TGCGCCAGCGGAGCTAGCTACGCGGGGGGGGAGACCCAGTACTTC. Translation gives CASGASYAGGETQYF.

The V gene is TRBV6-5, the J gene TRBJ1-2; D remains ambiguous. The V end was cut by 4 bases, the J end by 5 bases, with 17 bases between. The CDR3 spans 15 residues. From germline, CDR1 is MNHEY and CDR2 SVGAGI. The CDR3 nucleotides are TGTGCCAGCAGTTCCCTCCGTGAAAGGAGGTATGGCTACACCTTC. It yields the protein CASSSLRERRYGYTF.